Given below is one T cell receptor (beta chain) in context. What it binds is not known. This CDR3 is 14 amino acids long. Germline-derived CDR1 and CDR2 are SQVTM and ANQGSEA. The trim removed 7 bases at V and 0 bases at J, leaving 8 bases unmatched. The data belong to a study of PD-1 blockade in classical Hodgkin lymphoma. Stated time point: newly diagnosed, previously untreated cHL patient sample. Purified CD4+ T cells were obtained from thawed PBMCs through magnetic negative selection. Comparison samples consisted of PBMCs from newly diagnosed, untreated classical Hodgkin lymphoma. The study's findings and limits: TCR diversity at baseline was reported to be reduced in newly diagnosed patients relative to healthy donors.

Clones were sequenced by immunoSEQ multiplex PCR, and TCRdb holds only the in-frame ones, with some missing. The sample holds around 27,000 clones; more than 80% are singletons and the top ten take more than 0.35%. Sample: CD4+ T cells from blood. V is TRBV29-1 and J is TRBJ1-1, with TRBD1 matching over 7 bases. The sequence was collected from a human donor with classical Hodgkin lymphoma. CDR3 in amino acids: CSARTTGMNTEAFF. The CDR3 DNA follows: TGCAGCGCTCGAACGACAGGGATGAACACTGAAGCTTTCTTT.